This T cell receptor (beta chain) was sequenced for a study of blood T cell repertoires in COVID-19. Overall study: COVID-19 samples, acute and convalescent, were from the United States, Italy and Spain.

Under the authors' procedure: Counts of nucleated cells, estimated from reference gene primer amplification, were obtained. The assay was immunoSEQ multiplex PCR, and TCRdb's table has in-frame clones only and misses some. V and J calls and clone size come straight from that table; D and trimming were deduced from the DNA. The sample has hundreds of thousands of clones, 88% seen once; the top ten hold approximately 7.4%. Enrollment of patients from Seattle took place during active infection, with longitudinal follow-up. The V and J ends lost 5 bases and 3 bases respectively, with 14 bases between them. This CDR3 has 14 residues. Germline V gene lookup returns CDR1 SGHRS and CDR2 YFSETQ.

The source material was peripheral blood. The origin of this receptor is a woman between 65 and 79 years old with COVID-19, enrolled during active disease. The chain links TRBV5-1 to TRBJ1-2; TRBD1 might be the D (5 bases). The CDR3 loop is CASRVETAYYGYTF. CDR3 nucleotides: TGCGCCAGCAGGGTTGAGACAGCATACTATGGCTACACCTTC. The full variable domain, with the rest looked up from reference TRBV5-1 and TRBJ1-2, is KAGVTQTPRYLIKTRGQQVTLSCSPISGHRSVSWYQQTPGQGLQFLFEYFSETQRNKGNFPGRFSGRQFSNSRSEMNVSTLELGDSALYLCASRVETAYYGYTFGSGTRLTVV.